Each of the 22 T cell receptor beta chains below was sequenced from the same sample in a study of blood T cell repertoires in COVID-19. Profiling relied on immunoSEQ multiplex PCR, and the TCRdb table lists in-frame clones only, not all of them. The sample carries roughly 200,000 clones, 82% recorded once. The sequencing sample was made of peripheral blood. The receptors stem from a woman aged 55 to 70 with COVID-19, enrolled during active disease.

This clone came up a few times. The chain is built from TRBV14 and TRBJ2-7, with TRBD1 identical over 9 bases. Germline lookup yields CDR1 SGHDN and CDR2 FVKESK. Trimming removed 2 bases from V and 4 bases from J; junction bases left unmatched: 6. This CDR3 region has 15 residues. The CDR3 loop reads CASSQLGTGIYEQYF. In DNA, the CDR3 is TGTGCCAGCAGCCAATTAGGGACAGGGATATACGAGCAGTACTTC. Complete variable domain (other parts from reference TRBV14 and TRBJ2-7): EAGVTQFPSHSVIEKGQTVTLRCDPISGHDNLYWYRRVMGKEIKFLLHFVKESKQDESGMPNNRFLAERTGGTYSTLKVQPAELEDSGVYFCASSQLGTGIYEQYFGPGTRLTVT.

CDR3 amino acids: CASSGYNRGLYGYTF. As DNA, the CDR3 is TGTGCCAGCAGCGGCTACAACAGGGGGCTCTATGGCTACACCTTC. V gene TRBV2 combines with J gene TRBJ1-2, with 9 positions matching TRBD1. Trimming at V came to 6 bases and at J to 4 bases, leaving 9 bases not matched to a gene. CDR1 and CDR2 from the germline V gene are SNHLY and FYNNEI. The CDR3 runs 15 residues.

V is TRBV9 and J is TRBJ1-6; 7 nucleotides align to TRBD1. V shed 4 bases and J 10 bases; nucleotides not matched to a gene: 8. This CDR3 has 14 amino acids. In germline, CDR1 is SGDLS, CDR2 YYNGEE. In nucleotides, the CDR3 is TGTGCCAGCAGCAGGATCGACAGGGACTCACCCCTCCACTTT. This translates into CASSRIDRDSPLHF.

The chain combines TRBV7-3 with TRBJ2-5; 8 nucleotides line up with TRBD1. The V gene's germline CDR1 is SGHTA and CDR2 FQGTGA. The CDR3 length is 15 residues. Unmatched junction bases numbered 5, after V lost 4 bases and J lost 1 base. The CDR3 reads CASSSGGEPQETQYF. The CDR3 coding sequence is TGTGCCAGCAGCTCAGGGGGCGAACCCCAAGAGACCCAGTACTTC.

This chain uses TRBV6-5 with TRBJ2-1; tentatively, D is TRBD2 (6 bases). Germline V gives CDR1 MNHEY, CDR2 SVGAGI. The CDR3 runs to 13 residues. Trimming shortened V by 6 bases and J by 6 bases, and 12 bases separated the two germline ends. DNA for the CDR3: TGTGCCAGCAGAATAGGACTACCCAATGAGCAGTTCTTC. Its protein product is CASRIGLPNEQFF.

The chain links TRBV6-5 to TRBJ1-2, with 9 bases fitting TRBD1. Trimming at V came to 4 bases and at J to 8 bases, leaving 8 bases not matched to a gene. Germline values: CDR1 MNHEY, CDR2 SVGAGI. This CDR3 contains 14 residues. CDR3 in amino acids: CASSSLSGTGGYTF. The CDR3 DNA sequence: TGTGCCAGCAGTTCCCTATCCGGGACAGGGGGCTACACCTTC.

This sequence joins TRBV12-2 and TRBJ1-2; no DNA check was done on the table's D call, TRBD1. TRBV12-2 is classified as a pseudogene. The CDR3 covers 14 residues. CDR3 region: CASRLIQGNYGYTF. The CDR3 DNA reads TGTGCAAGTCGCTTGATTCAGGGGAACTATGGCTACACCTTC.

This rearrangement joins TRBV14 to TRBJ1-1, with 8 bases fitting TRBD1. Germline assignment: CDR1 SGHDN and CDR2 FVKESK. Trimming at V came to 10 bases and at J to 0 bases, leaving 10 bases not matched to a gene. The CDR3 contains 15 residues. The CDR3 sequence: CATSPPTGVNTEAFF. CDR3 sequence (DNA): TGTGCCACCTCTCCTCCGACAGGGGTGAACACTGAAGCTTTCTTT.

V and J are TRBV12-3 or TRBV12-4 and TRBJ2-7; possibly TRBD2 for D (5 bases). With 6 bases removed from V and 3 bases from J, the gap between germline ends came to 12 bases. This CDR3 is built from 13 residues. In DNA, the CDR3 is TGTGCCAGCAGCATAGGACGGGACTACGAGCAGTACGTC. It is translated as CASSIGRDYEQYV.

This chain uses TRBV2 with TRBJ2-1; TRBD2 might be the D (6 bases). The V end lost 6 bases, the J end lost 15 bases, and 18 bases lay between the germline ends. The CDR3 sequence is 12 residues long. CDR1 and CDR2 from the germline V gene are SNHLY and FYNNEI. DNA for the CDR3: TGTGCCAGCAGCCTCTCGGGGGACTCGGGGTTCTTC. This encodes CASSLSGDSGFF.

The DNA for the CDR3 is TGTGCCAGCAGTTTATTCGGGTCTAACTATGGCTACACCTTC. Protein: CASSLFGSNYGYTF. The V call is TRBV27, the J call TRBJ1-2, with no clear D. The germline V gene encodes CDR1 MNHEY and CDR2 SMNVEV (reference sequence). Trimming took 1 base from V and 0 from J, leaving 6 bases between them. The CDR3 totals 14 residues.

The rearrangement uses TRBV27 and TRBJ1-5; no clear D. Trimming stripped 6 bases from V and 3 bases from J, with 18 bases between. Germline CDR1 and CDR2: MNHEY and SMNVEV (reference sequence). The CDR3 totals 16 residues. Here the CDR3 DNA reads TGTGCCAGCAGCCCCCCTAGGCGGGGAGCCAATCAGCCCCAGCATTTT. Protein product: CASSPPRRGANQPQHF.

The chain combines TRBV6-5 with TRBJ1-6, with 11 bases matching TRBD1. The CDR3 runs to 15 residues. With 0 bases clipped from V and 11 bases from J, the junction kept 3 bases outside the gene matches. Germline V gives CDR1 MNHEY, CDR2 SVGAGI. CDR3 sequence reads: CASSYSPGQGAPLHF. The CDR3 DNA reads TGTGCCAGCAGTTACTCGCCGGGACAGGGGGCACCCCTCCACTTT.

The gene calls are TRBV11-2 and TRBJ2-1; D may be TRBD2 (6 bases). V lost 3 bases, J lost 6 bases, and 18 bases lay in between. There are 16 residues in the CDR3. Germline V gene lookup returns CDR1 SGHAT and CDR2 FQNNGV. The CDR3 sequence is CASSFPPGGILNEQFF. CDR3 nucleotide sequence: TGTGCCAGCAGCTTCCCCCCCGGAGGGATTCTCAATGAGCAGTTCTTC.

This chain connects TRBV2 to TRBJ1-4; TRBD1 aligns across 9 bases. Germline CDR1 is SNHLY and CDR2 is FYNNEI. Trimming took 8 bases from V and 7 from J; bases not matched to a gene: 11. The CDR3 extends over 15 amino acids. The CDR3 DNA reads as TGTGCCAGCCGCCTTAACAGGGGGCAGGGTGAAAAACTGTTTTTT. This gives the protein CASRLNRGQGEKLFF.

This clone was found a few times. CDR3 region: CASSLPQGENTEAFF. The DNA of the CDR3 is TGTGCCAGCAGTTTGCCGCAGGGGGAGAACACTGAAGCTTTCTTT. This rearrangement joins TRBV28 to TRBJ1-1; TRBD1 matches 7 bases. The CDR3 length is 15 residues. Per the germline V gene, CDR1 is MDHEN and CDR2 is SYDVKM. V trimming: 3 bases; J trimming: 1 base; junction bases outside the gene matches: 5.

The chain links TRBV5-8 to TRBJ1-5, with D possibly TRBD1 on 5 matching bases. Trimming shortened V by 9 bases and J by 0 bases, and 13 bases separated the two germline ends. This CDR3 comprises 14 residues. Germline V gene data show CDR1 as SGHTS and CDR2 as YDEGEE. In nucleotides, the CDR3 is TGTGCCACGCAGGGTTTCCTTAGCAATCAGCCCCAGCATTTT. Protein product: CATQGFLSNQPQHF. The full variable domain, in which reference TRBV5-8 and TRBJ1-5 provide the parts outside the CDR3, is EAGVTQSPTHLIKTRGQQATLRCSPISGHTSVYWYQQALGLGLQFLLWYDEGEERNRGNFPPRFSGRQFPNYSSELNVNALELEDSALYLCATQGFLSNQPQHFGDGTRLSIL.

This chain links TRBV20-1 with TRBJ2-3; D is unclear. Per germline, CDR1 DFQATT and CDR2 SNEGSKA (reference sequence). V was shortened by 3 bases and J by 1 base, with 2 bases between the two germline ends. The length of the CDR3 is 11 residues. This CDR3 is CSASGTDTQYF. In DNA, the CDR3 is TGCAGTGCTAGCGGCACAGATACGCAGTATTTT.

CDR3 loop: CASSHDRTSNQPQHF. CDR3 DNA: TGTGCCAGCAGTCACGACAGGACCTCTAATCAGCCCCAGCATTTT. The gene calls are TRBV6-5 and TRBJ1-5; a possible D gene is TRBD1 (6 bases). The CDR3 runs to 15 residues. V was clipped by 5 bases and J by 4 bases, with 15 bases between them. The germline V gene encodes CDR1 MNHEY and CDR2 SVGAGI.

The gene calls are TRBV30 and TRBJ2-1; 8 nucleotides line up with TRBD2. V lost 0 bases and J lost 5; bases outside the gene matches: 12. The CDR3 spans 17 residues. The V gene's germline CDR1 is GTSNPN and CDR2 SVGIG (reference sequence). The CDR3 nucleotides are TGTGCCTGGAGTGTATGGGGTAGCGGGAACGCCGACAATGAGCAGTTCTTC. This encodes CAWSVWGSGNADNEQFF.

The J gene is TRBJ2-1, the V gene TRBV28; a weak D match, TRBD1 (6 bases). This CDR3 comprises 17 residues. V was clipped by 4 bases and J by 7 bases, with 23 bases between them. CDR1 is MDHEN and CDR2 is SYDVKM in the germline V gene. The CDR3 coding sequence is TGTGCCAGCAGTTCACCCGCCCGACAGGCCCCACAGAATGAGCAGTTCTTC. Translating gives CASSSPARQAPQNEQFF.

This rearrangement joins TRBV19 to TRBJ2-3, with 8 bases lining up with TRBD1. The V gene end was trimmed by 5 bases and the J gene end by 1 base; junction bases not matched to a gene: 2. The CDR3 spans 14 residues. Germline CDR1 is LNHDA and CDR2 is SQIVND (reference sequence). CDR3 DNA sequence: TGTGCCAGTAGTCCGGACAGGGGCACAGATACGCAGTATTTT. Translated: CASSPDRGTDTQYF.